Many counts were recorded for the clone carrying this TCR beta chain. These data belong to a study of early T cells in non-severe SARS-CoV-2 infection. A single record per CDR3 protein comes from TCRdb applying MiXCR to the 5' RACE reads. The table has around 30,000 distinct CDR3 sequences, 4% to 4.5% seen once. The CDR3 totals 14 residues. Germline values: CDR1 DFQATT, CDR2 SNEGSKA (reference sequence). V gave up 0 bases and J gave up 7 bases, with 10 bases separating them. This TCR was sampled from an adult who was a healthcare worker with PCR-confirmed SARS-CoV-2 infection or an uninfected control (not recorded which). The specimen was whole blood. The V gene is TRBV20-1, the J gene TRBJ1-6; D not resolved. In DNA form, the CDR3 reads TGCAGTGCTAGAGAACGGGCCGGAAATTCACCCCTCCACTTT. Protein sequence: CSARERAGNSPLHF.